These 24 T cell receptor beta chains originate from one sample sequenced in a study of blood T cell repertoires in COVID-19. Profiled with immunoSEQ multiplex PCR; TCRdb holds only in-frame clones, not every one. This repertoire shows hundreds of thousands of clones, roughly nine tenths found once; its top ten account for around 2%. Sequenced sample: PBMCs or T cells enriched from blood (not recorded which). The origin of the receptors is a young woman who had recovered from COVID-19.

This clone was detected a few times. The chain has TRBV6-2 or TRBV6-3 and TRBJ1-2; 8 nucleotides agree with TRBD1. The germline gives CDR1 MNHEY, CDR2 SVGEGT. Trimming cost V 4 bases and J 6 bases; bases outside gene matches: 7. There are 14 residues in the CDR3. This CDR3 is CASSFGQGGDGYTF. The CDR3 coding sequence is TGTGCCAGCAGTTTCGGACAGGGAGGAGATGGCTACACCTTC.

Only a few counts were recorded for this clone. The chain couples TRBV12-5 to TRBJ1-2, with D unresolved. Per germline, CDR1 LGHNT and CDR2 FRNRAP. CDR3 length: 12 residues. Trimming removed 8 bases from V and 1 base from J, with 8 bases in between. The CDR3 DNA follows: TGTGCTAGTTCGCGGGGTAACTATGGCTACACCTTC. Translated, it gives CASSRGNYGYTF. Complete variable domain (other parts from reference TRBV12-5 and TRBJ1-2): DARVTQTPRHKVTEMGQEVTMRCQPILGHNTVFWYRQTMMQGLELLAYFRNRAPLDDSGMPKDRFSAEMPDATLATLKIQPSEPRDSAVYFCASSRGNYGYTFGSGTRLTVV.

The rearrangement links TRBV6-4 to TRBJ2-1, with D maybe TRBD2 (7 bases). CDR1 MRHNA and CDR2 SNTAGT come from the germline V gene. CDR3 length equals 14 residues. V was pared by 2 bases and J by 7 bases, with 12 bases between. The CDR3 region is CASSDGGASNEQFF. The DNA for the CDR3 is TGTGCCAGCAGTGACGGGGGGGCCTCTAATGAGCAGTTCTTC.

The V call is TRBV6-5, the J call TRBJ1-5; D remains unclear. Trimming removed 6 bases at V and 6 bases at J, with 15 bases between. The CDR3 length is 14 residues. Germline values: CDR1 MNHEY, CDR2 SVGAGI. CDR3 nucleotide sequence: TGTGCCAGCAGCGAGAGGGCTGGACCTCAGCCCCAGCATTTT. This codes for CASSERAGPQPQHF.

In DNA form, the CDR3 reads TGTGCCAGCAGCTTGGGCGGCCTTTCTGGGGCCAACGTCCTGACTTTC. This gives the protein CASSLGGLSGANVLTF. This chain joins TRBV5-4 and TRBJ2-6; D gene ambiguous. This CDR3 region has 16 residues. CDR1 and CDR2 from the germline V gene are SGHNT and YYREEE (reference sequence). V gave up 0 bases and J gave up 1 base, with 8 bases separating them.

V and J are TRBV24-1 and TRBJ2-6; 7 nucleotides line up with TRBD1. Germline assignment: CDR1 KGHDR and CDR2 SFDVKD. This CDR3 has 17 amino acids. Germline trimming cut 12 bases from V and 0 bases from J; bases unmatched to any gene: 13. CDR3 DNA: TGTGCCCCCCGACCGGGACAGATCTTCTCTGGGGCCAACGTCCTGACTTTC. Its translation is CAPRPGQIFSGANVLTF.

This clone was found a few times. The J gene is TRBJ1-4, the V gene TRBV11-2; weak D call: TRBD1 (5 bases). CDR1 and CDR2 from the germline V gene are SGHAT and FQNNGV. Trimming left V 1 base short and J 11 bases short, with 14 bases between. The CDR3 totals 14 residues. CDR3 bases: TGTGCCAGCAGCTTAGGTGTAGGGGAGGGGAAACTGTTTTTT. Encoded protein: CASSLGVGEGKLFF.

The V call is TRBV18, the J call TRBJ1-2; 8 bases agree with TRBD1. The CDR3 runs 15 residues. V lost 3 bases, J lost 7 bases, and 10 bases stayed unmatched. The germline V gene has CDR1 KGHSH and CDR2 LQKENI. The CDR3 DNA follows: TGTGCCAGCTCACCTGGTGGACAGGGAATAGGTGGCTACACCTTC. It is translated as CASSPGGQGIGGYTF.

This chain's CDR3 is CASSLFQSHTEAFF. The CDR3 coding sequence is TGTGCCAGCAGTTTATTTCAGTCCCACACTGAAGCTTTCTTT. The gene calls are TRBV27 and TRBJ1-1; D ambiguous. This CDR3 is 14 amino acids long. Germline V CDR1 and CDR2: MNHEY, SMNVEV (reference sequence). The V end lost 1 base, the J end lost 3 bases, and 9 bases lay between the germline ends.

The genes are TRBV7-9 and TRBJ2-7, with 14 bases identical to TRBD2. Trimming at V came to 3 bases and at J to 0 bases, leaving 4 bases not matched to a gene. CDR1 is SEHNR and CDR2 is FQNEAQ in the germline V gene (reference sequence). The CDR3 is 17 residues long. The CDR3 DNA reads TGTGCCAGCAGCTTCGGACTAGCGGGGGGCAGCTCCTACGAGCAGTACTTC. Residues: CASSFGLAGGSSYEQYF.

This chain uses TRBV5-4 with TRBJ1-1; possibly TRBD1 for D (6 bases). Trimming cost V 3 bases and J 0 bases, with 15 bases left between them. Per the germline V gene, CDR1 is SGHNT and CDR2 is YYREEE (reference sequence). CDR3 length: 16 residues. The CDR3 DNA reads as TGTGCCAGCAGCTCGGACAGATGGGGAATGAACACTGAAGCTTTCTTT. Its translation is CASSSDRWGMNTEAFF.

This clone has just one count. The chain recombines TRBV28 with TRBJ2-2, with a possible D match to TRBD1 (6 bases). This CDR3 spans 16 amino acids. Deletions cut 2 bases from V and 1 base from J, with 11 bases between. Germline values: CDR1 MDHEN, CDR2 SYDVKM. The DNA of the CDR3 is TGTGCCAGCAGTTTAGGCCAGGGGCAGAACACCGGGGAGCTGTTTTTT. Amino acids: CASSLGQGQNTGELFF.

The V call is TRBV28, the J call TRBJ2-1; the D gene is possibly TRBD2 (6 bases). Germline CDR1 reads MDHEN; CDR2 reads SYDVKM. This CDR3 contains 15 residues. V shed 3 bases and J shed 4 bases, with 13 bases lying between them. This chain's CDR3 is CASSFSGATYNEQFF. As DNA, the CDR3 is TGTGCCAGCAGTTTTTCGGGAGCGACATACAATGAGCAGTTCTTC.

This clone appeared a single time. V gene TRBV27 combines with J gene TRBJ1-2; tentatively, D is TRBD1 (5 bases). The germline V gene has CDR1 MNHEY and CDR2 SMNVEV (reference sequence). V lost 8 bases and J 4 bases, leaving 8 bases between the germline ends. The CDR3 loop spans 11 amino acids. In DNA, the CDR3 is TGTGCCAGCGGGGGGGGCTATGGCTACACCTTC. Amino acid sequence: CASGGGYGYTF.

The chain joins TRBV20-1 to TRBJ1-4, with 9 nucleotides matching TRBD1. With V trimmed by 3 bases and J by 7 bases, 9 bases remained unmatched. CDR1 DFQATT and CDR2 SNEGSKA come from the germline V gene (reference sequence). The CDR3 consists of 15 residues. The CDR3 loop is CSASFRQGGGEKLFF. DNA of the CDR3: TGCAGTGCTAGTTTTCGACAGGGGGGAGGTGAAAAACTGTTTTTT.

A single count supports this clone. This chain joins TRBV5-6 and TRBJ2-7; 10 bases are shared with TRBD1. The germline V gene has CDR1 SGHDT and CDR2 YYEEEE. V lost 4 bases, J lost 7 bases, and 8 bases stayed unmatched. CDR3 size: 14 residues. Here the CDR3 DNA reads TGTGCCAGCAGCCCAGGGACAGGGGTGGGTGAGCAGTACTTC. Translation: CASSPGTGVGEQYF.

This clone was observed once. The J gene is TRBJ1-1, the V gene TRBV14, with 8 bases fitting TRBD1. Germline trimming cut 3 bases from V and 3 bases from J; bases unmatched to any gene: 9. Germline lookup yields CDR1 SGHDN and CDR2 FVKESK. This CDR3 has 16 residues. CDR3 DNA: TGTGCCAGCAGCCATCGGACAGGGCCTTTTGACACTGAAGCTTTCTTT. Translated, it gives CASSHRTGPFDTEAFF.

The V and J genes are TRBV12-3 or TRBV12-4 and TRBJ2-5; 9 bases fit TRBD1. With V trimmed by 6 bases and J by 7 bases, 6 bases remained unmatched. The CDR3 runs 13 residues. The CDR3 sequence: CASSPGTGLTQYF. DNA for the CDR3: TGTGCCAGCAGCCCCGGGACAGGGTTGACCCAGTACTTC.

This rearrangement joins TRBV4-1 to TRBJ2-7, with 8 bases that match TRBD1. Germline trimming cut 4 bases from V and 3 bases from J; bases unmatched to any gene: 8. Germline CDR1 and CDR2: MGHRA and YSYEKL. CDR3 length equals 15 residues. CDR3 DNA: TGCGCCAGCAGCCGACCAGGGGGCAGAAGCTACGAGCAGTACTTC. It yields the protein CASSRPGGRSYEQYF.

The chain has TRBV6-5 and TRBJ1-5; tentatively, D is TRBD1 (5 bases). The CDR3 sequence is 13 residues long. The germline CDR1 and CDR2 sequences are MNHEY and SVGAGI. The V and J ends lost 6 bases and 3 bases respectively, with 9 bases between them. In nucleotides, the CDR3 is TGTGCCAGCAGAAGACAGTTCAATCAGCCCCAGCATTTT. Translated: CASRRQFNQPQHF.

This clone occurred once. V gene TRBV15 combines with J gene TRBJ2-7; 10 nucleotides agree with TRBD1. CDR1 and CDR2 (germline): LNHNV, YYDKDF (reference sequence). This CDR3 has 13 residues. V was pared by 5 bases and J by 4 bases, with 2 bases of the junction left unmatched. CDR3 sequence reads: CATSLDRGYEQYF. The CDR3 DNA is TGTGCCACCAGCTTGGACAGGGGGTACGAGCAGTACTTC.

The chain is built from TRBV18 and TRBJ2-7; D possibly corresponds to TRBD2 (6 bases). The germline V and J ends were trimmed by 6 bases and 1 base, with 10 bases remaining between them. The CDR3 is 13 amino acids. Germline V gene data show CDR1 as KGHSH and CDR2 as LQKENI. The CDR3 region is CASSGGGSYEQYF. DNA of the CDR3: TGTGCCAGCTCGGGCGGAGGGTCCTACGAGCAGTACTTC.

CDR3 in amino acids: CASSLRQAQNTEAFF. The CDR3 DNA reads TGTGCCAGTAGCCTTCGACAGGCGCAGAACACTGAAGCTTTCTTT. The V call is TRBV19, the J call TRBJ1-1; perhaps TRBD1 as D (6 bases). Germline V gene lookup returns CDR1 LNHDA and CDR2 SQIVND (reference sequence). CDR3 size: 15 residues. V lost 6 bases, J lost 1 base, and 15 bases lay in between. The whole variable domain, filled in from reference TRBV19 and TRBJ1-1, reads DGGITQSPKYLFRKEGQNVTLSCEQNLNHDAMYWYRQDPGQGLRLIYYSQIVNDFQKGDIAEGYSVSREKKESFPLTVTSAQKNPTAFYLCASSLRQAQNTEAFFGQGTRLTVV.

This chain joins TRBV6-5 and TRBJ1-1, with D possibly being TRBD1 (6 bases). The CDR3 runs 14 residues. Trimming shortened V by 0 bases and J by 4 bases, and 9 bases separated the two germline ends. Germline assignment: CDR1 MNHEY and CDR2 SVGAGI. The CDR3 region has the DNA TGTGCCAGCAGTTACTCCCCCAGGGGCACTGAAGCTTTCTTT. Protein product: CASSYSPRGTEAFF.